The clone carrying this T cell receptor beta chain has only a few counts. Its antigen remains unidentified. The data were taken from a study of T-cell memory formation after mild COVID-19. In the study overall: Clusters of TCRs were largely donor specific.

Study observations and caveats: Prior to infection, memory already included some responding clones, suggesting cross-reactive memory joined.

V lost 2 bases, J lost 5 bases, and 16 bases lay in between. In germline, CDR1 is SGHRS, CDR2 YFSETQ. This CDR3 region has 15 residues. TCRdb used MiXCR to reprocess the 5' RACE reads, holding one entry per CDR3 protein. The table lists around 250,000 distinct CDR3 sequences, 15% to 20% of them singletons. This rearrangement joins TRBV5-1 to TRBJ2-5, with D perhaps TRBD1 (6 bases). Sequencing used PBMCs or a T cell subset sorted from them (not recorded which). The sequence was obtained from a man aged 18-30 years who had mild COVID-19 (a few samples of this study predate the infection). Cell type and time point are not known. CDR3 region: CASSLGTGQEETQYF. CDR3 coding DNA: TGCGCCAGCAGCTTAGGAACAGGGCAGGAGGAGACCCAGTACTTC.